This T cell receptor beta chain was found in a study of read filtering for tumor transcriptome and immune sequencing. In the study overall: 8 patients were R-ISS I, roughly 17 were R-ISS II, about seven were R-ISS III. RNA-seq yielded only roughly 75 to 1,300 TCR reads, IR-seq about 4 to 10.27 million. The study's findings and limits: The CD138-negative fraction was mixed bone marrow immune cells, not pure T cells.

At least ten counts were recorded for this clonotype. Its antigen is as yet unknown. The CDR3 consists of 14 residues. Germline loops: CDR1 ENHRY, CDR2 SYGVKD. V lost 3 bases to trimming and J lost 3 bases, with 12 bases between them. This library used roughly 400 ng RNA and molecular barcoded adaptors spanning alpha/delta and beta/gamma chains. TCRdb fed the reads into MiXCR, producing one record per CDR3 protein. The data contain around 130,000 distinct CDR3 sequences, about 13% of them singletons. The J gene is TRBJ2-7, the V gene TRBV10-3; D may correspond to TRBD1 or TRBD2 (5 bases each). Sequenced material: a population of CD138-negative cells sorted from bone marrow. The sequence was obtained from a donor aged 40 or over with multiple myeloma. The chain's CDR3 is CAISDTGGGYEQYF. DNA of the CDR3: TGTGCCATCAGTGATACGGGTGGGGGCTACGAGCAGTACTTC.